What follows describes a single TCR beta chain. Its matching antigen is unknown. Every bit of the isolated RNA underwent reverse transcription, so sequencing read expressed TCRB transcripts. Repertoires were generated with immunoSEQ multiplex PCR, while TCRdb's copy carries only in-frame clones and drops some. The sample lists roughly 150,000 clones, 8.5% to 10% occurring once. This entry comes from a study of beta chain features in type 1 diabetes. Study-level points and caveats: Cells with high TCR expression could be over-represented when cDNA is sequenced. Type 1 diabetes patients had moderately but significantly shorter TCRB CDR3s in all four CD4+ subsets.

The germline V and J ends were trimmed by 1 base and 9 bases, with 12 bases remaining between them. This CDR3 is 13 amino acids long. Germline V gene lookup returns CDR1 LGHNT and CDR2 FRNRAP. The source material was central memory CD4+ T cells from blood. The clonotype comes from a woman aged 30 to 39 with type 1 diabetes. The chain joins TRBV12-5 to TRBJ2-5; D not resolved. The CDR3 protein is CASGLGEQWAQYF. Here the CDR3 DNA reads TGTGCTAGTGGTTTGGGCGAACAGTGGGCCCAGTACTTC.